This T cell receptor beta chain derives from a study of cytomegalovirus exposure and HLA in healthy donors. General study results and limits: Among CMV-associated TCR beta chains, most appeared HLA-restricted in a later analysis. Most TCR beta V segments were productive about 87% or about 30% of the time in an earlier analysis.

Concerning this clone: The antigen is unknown.

A multiplex PCR was run with 60 Vbeta primers and 13 Jbeta primers. Repertoires were generated with immunoSEQ multiplex PCR, while TCRdb's copy carries only in-frame clones and drops some. Of tens of thousands of clones listed, approximately 86% were seen once; the top ten hold about 8.6%. This CDR3 has 11 amino acids. The germline CDR1 and CDR2 sequences are ENHRY and SYGVKD. V was trimmed by 10 bases and J by 1 base, leaving 8 bases between them. The sequencing sample was made of PBMCs. The source is a man aged 25-40 years in good health and CMV-seropositive. The chain combines TRBV10-3 with TRBJ2-7; D may be TRBD2 (6 bases). CDR3: CATRGSYEQYF. CDR3 in DNA: TGTGCCACCCGGGGGTCCTACGAGCAGTACTTC.